The clone carrying this TCR beta chain was observed a few times. Germline V gives CDR1 SQVTM, CDR2 ANQGSEA. This CDR3 has 13 residues. Trimming took 7 bases from V and 6 from J, leaving 16 bases between them. TCRdb analysed the 5' RACE reads with MiXCR anew, one entry per CDR3 protein. The data show over 300,000 distinct CDR3 sequences, around a fifth seen once. These data originate in a study of T-cell memory formation after mild COVID-19. This TCR was sampled from a man between 18 and 29 years old who had mild COVID-19 (a few samples of this study predate the infection). Cell type and time point are not known. This chain joins TRBV29-1 and TRBJ1-5; D is unresolved. The specimen sequenced was PBMCs or a T cell subset sorted from them (not recorded which). CDR3 loop: CSAPSREVQPQHF. The CDR3 bases are TGCAGCGCCCCATCCCGGGAGGTTCAGCCCCAGCATTTT.